This T cell receptor (beta chain) was found in a study of OX40 agonist ivuxolimab in advanced cancers. Regarding the study as a whole: Patients who responded partially at 0.1-3.0 mg/kg showed clonal expansion ranking among the lowest.

This CDR3 comprises 15 residues. Sequenced by immunoSEQ multiplex PCR; TCRdb stores in-frame clones only, minus some. The data contain 46,000 or so clones, roughly three quarters of them singletons. About this clone: What it recognizes is unknown.

This material consisted of CD4+ or CD8+ T cells sorted from blood, taken in a trial of the OX40 agonist ivuxolimab. The TCR sequence derives from an adult with an advanced solid tumor such as melanoma, head and neck, liver or kidney cancer. This rearrangement joins TRBV21-1 to TRBJ2-4. TRBV21-1 is recorded as a pseudogene. The DNA for the CDR3 is TGTGCCAGCAGCAAACACGGATTAGCCAAAAACATTCAGTACTTC. Protein product: CASSKHGLAKNIQYF.